This T cell receptor beta chain was recovered during a study of control samples from healthy donors and cancer patients. Clones were read by immunoSEQ multiplex PCR, and TCRdb kept only the in-frame ones, dropping some. The profile shows about 95,000 clones, around four fifths of them singletons. Germline-derived CDR1 and CDR2 are SGHRS and YFSETQ. The length of the CDR3 is 15 residues. V was clipped by 4 bases and J by 2 bases, with 13 bases between them. Sequenced input: blood. The chain links TRBV5-1 to TRBJ1-5; D possibly corresponds to TRBD1 (5 bases). This TCR was recovered from a man between 25 and 39 years old in good health. Here the CDR3 DNA reads TGCGCCAGCAGCCCGGAAGGGGCGGGCAATCAGCCCCAGCATTTT. Amino acid sequence: CASSPEGAGNQPQHF.